The count of the clone carrying this TCR beta chain is one. Its antigen is not known. This specimen comes from a study of vaccination effects on CD4 cells after COVID-19. Trimming took 3 bases from V and 0 from J; bases not matched to a gene: 3. Germline-derived CDR1 and CDR2 are SGHVS and FQNEAQ. The CDR3 is 17 residues long. Clones were read by immunoSEQ multiplex PCR, and TCRdb kept only the in-frame ones, dropping some. The table shows some 61,000 clones, with about 80% occurring only once. Pools of viral peptides were used by the ViraFEST assay to expand antigen-specific CD4+ T cells ahead of sequencing. Subsequent to approximately 11 days of culture, CD4+ T cells were isolated. Two doses of BNT162b2 or mRNA-1273 vaccine were administered to participants. Overall study findings and caveats: No early post-infection timepoints were available in the study, which also included few convalescent patients.

The origin of this receptor is a human donor who received a COVID-19 vaccine. This chain uses TRBV7-8 with TRBJ1-4; 11 bases fit TRBD1. The input for sequencing was CD4+ T cells from PBMCs cultured with HCoV-OC43 spike peptides, taken after COVID-19 vaccination. Subset specified: HCoV-OC43 spike overlapping peptide pool stimulation. CDR3 amino acids: CASSFRDRGATNEKLFF. Here the CDR3 DNA reads TGTGCCAGCAGCTTCCGGGACAGGGGGGCAACTAATGAAAAACTGTTTTTT.